The 25 T cell receptor beta chains below come from one sample, sequenced in a study of T-cell memory formation after mild COVID-19. TCRdb redid the calling of the 5' RACE reads with MiXCR, one entry per CDR3 protein. There are 450,000 to 650,000 distinct CDR3 sequences in the sample; around 21% occur only once, and around 12% lies in the top ten. The sequenced material came from PBMCs or a T cell subset sorted from them (not recorded which). All receptors derive from an adult woman who had mild COVID-19 (a few samples of this study predate the infection). Cell type and time point are not known.

There are a few counts of this clonotype. The rearrangement links TRBV15 to TRBJ1-1, with a possible D match to TRBD1 (5 bases). Germline CDR1 LNHNV, CDR2 YYDKDF (reference sequence). V was cut by 5 bases and J by 4 bases, with 17 bases left in between. The CDR3 consists of 15 residues. The CDR3 protein is CATSATGSLGTEAFF. The CDR3 DNA follows: TGTGCCACCAGCGCTACAGGATCACTGGGCACTGAAGCTTTCTTT.

This clonotype has a handful of counts. The gene calls are TRBV7-9 and TRBJ1-5, with D unclear. The CDR3 has 15 residues. Trimming removed 5 bases from V and 7 bases from J, with 18 bases in between. Germline lookup yields CDR1 SEHNR and CDR2 FQNEAQ (reference sequence). This CDR3 is CASSRGIGSGQPQHF. The CDR3 DNA is TGTGCCAGCAGCCGTGGTATCGGATCCGGCCAGCCCCAGCATTTT.

The V and J genes are TRBV7-8 and TRBJ2-2; unclear D gene. V lost 1 base to trimming and J lost 6 bases, with 18 bases between them. This CDR3 spans 17 amino acids. CDR1 and CDR2 (germline): SGHVS, FQNEAQ. CDR3 nucleotides: TGTGCCAGCAGCTTAGTTGGCCGTGGCGCAAGCGCCGGGGAGCTGTTTTTT. This gives the protein CASSLVGRGASAGELFF.

CDR3 nucleotide sequence: TGTGCCAGCAGTTCGGCGGGGCAAGAGACCCAGTACTTC. Translating gives CASSSAGQETQYF. The rearrangement links TRBV12-3 or TRBV12-4 to TRBJ2-5, with D possibly matching TRBD2 (6 bases). The CDR3 totals 13 residues. V lost 4 bases and J lost 2, with 8 bases in between.

This clonotype was detected only a few times. The chain combines TRBV6-2 or TRBV6-3 with TRBJ2-1; D gene unclear. The CDR3 length is 14 residues. Per the germline V gene, CDR1 is MNHEY and CDR2 is SVGEGT. V was pared by 3 bases and J by 8 bases, with 14 bases between. The CDR3 DNA is TGTGCCAGCAGTTATGGGGTAGATGGGGATGAGCAGTTCTTC. Translation gives CASSYGVDGDEQFF.

The chain couples TRBV24-1 to TRBJ2-7; no firm D call. The germline V gene encodes CDR1 KGHDR and CDR2 SFDVKD. The CDR3 covers 13 residues. V dropped 3 bases and J dropped 0 bases, with 5 bases sitting between them. This CDR3 reads CATSDPDSYEQYF. The CDR3 DNA reads as TGTGCCACCAGTGATCCCGACTCCTACGAGCAGTACTTC.

This clonotype appeared a few times. The chain recombines TRBV6-5 with TRBJ1-1, with D maybe TRBD1 (5 bases). The V gene lost 6 bases and the J gene lost 5 bases, with 25 bases spanning the gap. Looked up from germline, CDR1 is MNHEY and CDR2 is SVGAGI. The CDR3 has 17 residues. The CDR3 region is CASSPPWGRPGGTEAFF. The CDR3 DNA is TGTGCCAGCAGCCCCCCTTGGGGCCGCCCGGGGGGGACTGAAGCTTTCTTT.

The chain uses TRBV25-1 and TRBJ2-6, with a possible D match to TRBD1 (6 bases). The CDR3 runs 15 residues. V lost 4 bases and J lost 1, with 8 bases in between. Germline CDR1 and CDR2: MGHDK and SYGVNS. In nucleotides, the CDR3 is TGTGCCAGCAGTGGAGGGGGATCTGGGGCCAACGTCCTGACTTTC. As protein: CASSGGGSGANVLTF.

Here the CDR3 reads CASSFYFPGAMNTEAFF. The CDR3 DNA follows: TGTGCCAGCAGTTTTTATTTTCCCGGAGCCATGAACACTGAAGCTTTCTTT. The chain has TRBV27 and TRBJ1-1, with D hard to call. CDR1 is MNHEY and CDR2 is SMNVEV in the germline V gene (reference sequence). Trimming left V 3 bases short and J 0 bases short, with 17 bases between. This CDR3 region has 17 residues.

The CDR3 coding sequence is TGCGCCAGCAGCGCGCGGACAGGCCAGAGCTCTGGAAACACCATATATTTT. Its translation: CASSARTGQSSGNTIYF. This chain links TRBV5-1 with TRBJ1-3; 7 bases match TRBD1. The CDR3 length is 17 residues. The V segment lost 4 bases and the J segment 0 bases; nucleotides outside the gene matches: 10. The germline V gene has CDR1 SGHRS and CDR2 YFSETQ.

This clonotype occurred a few times. This chain links TRBV29-1 with TRBJ2-3, with 8 bases identical to TRBD1. V was pared by 5 bases and J by 3 bases, with 10 bases of the junction left unmatched. The CDR3 consists of 15 residues. The germline gives CDR1 SQVTM, CDR2 ANQGSEA. The CDR3 loop reads CSVRNRGVLTDTQYF. The CDR3 DNA sequence: TGCAGCGTTCGTAACAGGGGGGTTTTGACAGATACGCAGTATTTT.

This clonotype was counted only a few times. The chain uses TRBV7-2 and TRBJ2-3, with 7 bases matching TRBD2. J gave up 2 bases and V 2 bases, and 4 bases lay outside the gene matches. The CDR3 is 15 residues long. The germline V gene encodes CDR1 SGHTA and CDR2 FQGNSA. CDR3 region: CASSLTAGVTDTQYF. CDR3 sequence (DNA): TGTGCCAGCAGCTTAACGGCGGGAGTCACAGATACGCAGTATTTT.

The table lists this clonotype with a few counts. The V and J genes are TRBV30 and TRBJ1-2; no firm D call. CDR1 is GTSNPN and CDR2 is SVGIG in the germline V gene (reference sequence). This CDR3 has 13 amino acids. Deletions cut 4 bases from V and 3 bases from J, with 12 bases between. As DNA, the CDR3 is TGTGCCTGGACTAGGAACCAGGACTATGGCTACACCTTC. Residues: CAWTRNQDYGYTF.

This clonotype was detected a few times. The chain is built from TRBV7-9 and TRBJ2-5; 8 nucleotides match TRBD2. The germline V gene has CDR1 SEHNR and CDR2 FQNEAQ (reference sequence). V shed 5 bases and J 5 bases; nucleotides not matched to a gene: 13. This CDR3 region has 16 residues. CDR3 DNA sequence: TGTGCCAGCAGCCTCTTCCCTGTAGGCGGGAGGGAGACCCAGTACTTC. Amino acid sequence: CASSLFPVGGRETQYF.

In this sample, this clonotype turned up a few times. The chain has TRBV7-9 and TRBJ2-7; 8 bases line up with TRBD1. This CDR3 has 15 residues. V trimming: 4 bases; J trimming: 1 base; junction bases outside the gene matches: 6. Germline CDR1 SEHNR, CDR2 FQNEAQ (reference sequence). CDR3 bases: TGTGCCAGCAGCTCCCCGACAGGGGAATCCTACGAGCAGTACTTC. This gives the protein CASSSPTGESYEQYF.

In its sample, this clonotype was seen a few times. V is TRBV29-1 and J is TRBJ2-3, with TRBD2 matching over 8 bases. The CDR3 has 13 residues. Losses at the gene ends were 6 bases for V and 4 bases for J; bases not matched to a gene: 6. In germline, CDR1 is SQVTM, CDR2 ANQGSEA. As DNA, the CDR3 is TGCAGCGTCCGGGGGGGCAACCCAGATACGCAGTATTTT. This gives the protein CSVRGGNPDTQYF.

The chain carries TRBV5-6 and TRBJ1-1, with D possibly being TRBD1 (6 bases). Between the trimmed V and J ends, which lost 3 bases and 1 base, there was a span of 13 bases. From germline, CDR1 is SGHDT and CDR2 YYEEEE. The CDR3 has 15 amino acids. CDR3 DNA sequence: TGTGCCAGCAGCTCCCTGGACAGACAGAACACTGAAGCTTTCTTT. Amino acids: CASSSLDRQNTEAFF.

This clonotype was seen more than once but under ten times. The chain is built from TRBV19 and TRBJ2-2; 9 bases fit TRBD2. This CDR3 has 16 residues. V lost 6 bases and J lost 2; bases outside the gene matches: 7. CDR1 is LNHDA and CDR2 is SQIVND in the germline V gene (reference sequence). The CDR3 nucleotides read TGTGCCAGTAGACGGAGCGGGGGGCGTAACACCGGGGAGCTGTTTTTT. This sequence encodes CASRRSGGRNTGELFF.

The V and J genes are TRBV6-2 or TRBV6-3 and TRBJ1-1; 9 positions agree with TRBD1. Per the germline V gene, CDR1 is MNHEY and CDR2 is SVGEGT. The CDR3 contains 13 residues. After removal of 10 bases from V and 4 bases from J, the junction contained 7 bases not matched to a gene. The CDR3 DNA follows: TGTGCCACCCGGGACAGGGAAATCACTGAAGCTTTCTTT. Protein: CATRDREITEAFF.

This clonotype was detected a few times. The V gene is TRBV12-3 or TRBV12-4, the J gene TRBJ1-2, with D perhaps TRBD1 (5 bases). The germline V and J ends were trimmed by 5 bases and 8 bases, with 9 bases remaining between them. The CDR3 covers 11 residues. Here the CDR3 DNA reads TGTGCCAGCAGTGAAGGGGACGGCTACACCTTC. Encoded protein: CASSEGDGYTF.

This clonotype was counted many times. This chain connects TRBV12-3 or TRBV12-4 to TRBJ2-5; a weak D match, TRBD2 (6 bases). The V gene lost 3 bases and the J gene lost 5 bases, with 10 bases spanning the gap. CDR3 length: 13 amino acids. The CDR3 region has the DNA TGTGCCAGCAGTTTTGGAGGGAGGGAGACCCAGTACTTC. Translation gives CASSFGGRETQYF.

The sample holds a few counts of this clonotype. V and J are TRBV12-3 or TRBV12-4 and TRBJ2-1; D unresolved. V was shortened by 1 base and J by 2 bases, with 9 bases between the two germline ends. The CDR3 totals 15 residues. The CDR3 reads CASSLGAHPYNEQFF. The CDR3 nucleotides are TGTGCCAGCAGTTTAGGCGCCCACCCCTACAATGAGCAGTTCTTC.

In this sample, this clonotype turned up a few times. The V gene is TRBV5-1, the J gene TRBJ2-3; no clear D gene. CDR3 length: 15 residues. Deletions cut 0 bases from V and 4 bases from J, with 12 bases between. The germline CDR1 and CDR2 sequences are SGHRS and YFSETQ. CDR3 residues: CASSLAENFADTQYF. The CDR3 DNA sequence: TGCGCCAGCAGCTTGGCCGAGAACTTCGCAGATACGCAGTATTTT.

This rearrangement joins TRBV19 to TRBJ1-1; possibly TRBD1 for D (5 bases). Germline V gene lookup returns CDR1 LNHDA and CDR2 SQIVND (reference sequence). CDR3 length: 15 residues. The V and J ends lost 3 bases and 0 bases respectively, with 11 bases between them. CDR3 amino acids: CASSMGLGVNTEAFF. Written as DNA, the CDR3 is TGTGCCAGTAGTATGGGACTAGGGGTGAACACTGAAGCTTTCTTT.

The rearrangement uses TRBV12-3 or TRBV12-4 and TRBJ2-3; D might be TRBD2 (7 bases). V was shortened by 4 bases and J by 12 bases, with 14 bases between the two germline ends. CDR3 length equals 12 residues. This CDR3 reads CASSSGGGPQYF. Here the CDR3 DNA reads TGTGCCAGCAGTTCGGGCGGGGGCCCACAGTATTTT.